The rows below give T cell receptor beta chains drawn from one sample of a study of blood T cell repertoires in COVID-19. Profiling relied on immunoSEQ multiplex PCR, and the TCRdb table lists in-frame clones only, not all of them. Found here are roughly 98,000 clones, approximately 79% of them singletons; the top ten hold 11%. Sequencing input: peripheral blood. These receptors came from a man aged 70 or older with active or convalescent COVID-19. Each CDR3 is given with its conserved first and last residue. Each record gives: clone size, J gene, V gene, CDR3 length, D gene, CDR3 protein, CDR3 DNA. A D gene is named only where the DNA matches it firmly. Clone size, where shown, is once, few, many, or a class for clones that have expanded.

>NA|TRBJ2-1|TRBV5-1|14|TRBD1
CASWSGQVPNEQFF
TGCGCCAGTTGGTCCGGACAGGTACCCAATGAGCAGTTCTTC
>NA|TRBJ1-5|TRBV5-1|15|NA
CASRAEAGINQPQHF
TGCGCCAGCAGAGCCGAGGCCGGGATCAATCAGCCCCAGCATTTT
>NA|TRBJ1-2|TRBV4-1|15|NA
CASSQDPLGGYGYTF
TGCGCCAGCAGCCAAGACCCCCTAGGGGGCTATGGCTACACCTTC
>NA|TRBJ1-6|TRBV18|15|TRBD1
CASSAGTGNNSPLHF
TGTGCCAGCTCAGCTGGGACAGGGAACAATTCACCCCTCCACTTT
>NA|TRBJ2-3|TRBV5-1|15|NA
CASSIGGTSTDTQYF
TGCGCCAGCAGTATTGGGGGGACTAGCACAGATACGCAGTATTTT
>NA|TRBJ2-1|TRBV28|17|TRBD2
CASSLLLTSGVYNEQFF
TGTGCCAGCAGTTTATTACTGACTAGCGGGGTTTACAATGAGCAGTTCTTC
>NA|TRBJ1-2|TRBV19|17|TRBD1
CATLPRAGGTDGYGYTF
TGTGCCACTCTCCCTCGGGCAGGGGGTACCGATGGGTATGGCTACACCTTC
>NA|TRBJ2-7|TRBV29-1|15|TRBD2
CSVRTSGDLSYEQYF
TGCAGCGTTAGGACTAGCGGGGACCTCTCCTACGAGCAGTACTTC
>NA|TRBJ2-5|TRBV4-3|14|NA
CASSQDFEQETQYF
TGCGCCAGCAGCCAAGATTTCGAGCAAGAGACCCAGTACTTC
>NA|TRBJ2-1|TRBV10-2|12|NA
CASSHSYEEQFF
TGCGCCAGCAGTCACTCCTATGAGGAGCAGTTCTTC
>NA|TRBJ1-1|TRBV11-3|12|TRBD1
CASSLEGGMAFF
TGTGCCAGCAGCTTAGAAGGGGGCATGGCTTTCTTT
>NA|TRBJ2-3|TRBV28|17|TRBD2
CASSSAPTSGGGDTQYF
TGTGCCAGCAGTTCCGCCCCGACTAGCGGGGGGGGAGATACGCAGTATTTT
>once|TRBJ2-3|TRBV18|15|NA
CASSSIGGSTDTQYF
TGTGCCAGCTCATCAATAGGGGGTAGCACAGATACGCAGTATTTT
>once|TRBJ2-5|TRBV29-1|17|TRBD2
CSSRVYEAAGGQETQYF
TGCAGCTCGAGAGTCTATGAGGCTGCGGGGGGACAAGAGACCCAGTACTTC
>NA|TRBJ2-2|TRBV20-1|12|NA
CSASNRVGELFF
TGCAGTGCTAGTAACAGGGTTGGGGAGCTGTTTTTT
>NA|TRBJ2-1|TRBV18|15|TRBD2
CASSSGTSLNNEQFF
TGTGCCAGCTCCTCGGGGACTAGCCTTAACAATGAGCAGTTCTTC
>NA|TRBJ1-3|TRBV30|13|NA
CAWSPGSGNTIYF
TGTGCCTGGAGTCCGGGCTCTGGAAACACCATATATTTT
>NA|TRBJ1-2|TRBV10-1|14|NA
CASSESVQAYGYTF
TGCGCCAGCAGTGAGTCGGTACAGGCCTATGGCTACACCTTC
>NA|TRBJ2-2|TRBV12-5|16|TRBD1
CASGLPPGTGPGELFF
TGTGCTAGTGGTTTGCCCCCCGGGACAGGGCCCGGGGAGCTGTTTTTT
>NA|TRBJ2-1|TRBV12-5|11|NA
CASAVYNEQFF
TGTGCTAGTGCCGTGTACAATGAGCAGTTCTTC
>few|TRBJ1-1|TRBV5-4|14|NA
CASSPRGGNTEAFF
TGTGCCAGCAGCCCCCGAGGGGGGAACACTGAAGCTTTCTTT
>NA|TRBJ1-6|TRBV12-3/TRBV12-4|13|NA
CASSLDRYSPLHF
TGTGCCAGCAGTCTAGACAGGTATTCACCCCTCCACTTT
>NA|TRBJ2-2|TRBV12-3/TRBV12-4|12|NA
CASSLGGGELFF
TGTGCCAGCAGTTTGGGCGGGGGGGAGCTGTTTTTT
>few|TRBJ1-4|TRBV7-9|12|NA
CASEGVEEKLFF
TGTGCTAGCGAGGGGGTGGAAGAAAAACTGTTTTTT
>NA|TRBJ1-5|TRBV5-6|15|NA
CASSLAGRLVQPQHF
TGTGCCAGCAGCTTAGCGGGACGGTTGGTTCAGCCCCAGCATTTT
>NA|TRBJ2-3|TRBV5-8|16|TRBD1
CASSSRDRGNTDTQYF
TGTGCCAGCAGCTCCCGGGACAGGGGGAACACAGATACGCAGTATTTT
>many|TRBJ2-3|TRBV6-5|11|TRBD1
CASKSTGAQYF
TGTGCCAGCAAGTCTACAGGGGCGCAGTATTTT
>NA|TRBJ1-2|TRBV30|14|NA
CAWTLYGADYGYTF
TGTGCCTGGACCCTGTATGGGGCCGACTATGGCTACACCTTC
>NA|TRBJ2-3|TRBV19|20|TRBD2
CASSKRQGTSGAGGTDTQYF
TGTGCCAGTAGCAAAAGACAGGGGACTAGCGGGGCAGGTGGCACAGATACGCAGTATTTT
>NA|TRBJ2-1|TRBV12-5|13|NA
CASVGSSYNEQFF
TGTGCTAGTGTGGGGAGCTCCTACAATGAGCAGTTCTTC
>NA|TRBJ2-7|TRBV15|14|NA
CATSRDLRSYEQYF
TGTGCCACCAGCAGAGACCTCAGGTCCTACGAGCAGTACTTC
>NA|TRBJ2-7|TRBV6-5|14|TRBD1
CASGFPGQVYEQYF
TGTGCCAGCGGCTTCCCGGGACAGGTGTACGAGCAGTACTTC
>few|TRBJ2-7|TRBV19|14|TRBD1
CASSMTGTGYEQYF
TGTGCCAGTAGTATGACAGGGACAGGGTACGAGCAGTACTTC
>NA|TRBJ2-1|TRBV11-3|14|TRBD2
CASSLPGTKNEQFF
TGTGCCAGCAGCCTGCCCGGGACTAAGAATGAGCAGTTCTTC
>NA|TRBJ2-1|TRBV19|13|NA
CASSPRSYNEQFF
TGTGCCAGTAGCCCCCGGTCCTACAATGAGCAGTTCTTC
>NA|TRBJ1-2|TRBV6-2/TRBV6-3|12|NA
CASSPRDIGYTF
TGTGCCAGCAGTCCCCGGGACATCGGCTACACCTTC
>NA|TRBJ1-6|TRBV3-1/TRBV3-2|14|TRBD1
CASSPGQVNSPLHF
TGTGCCAGCAGCCCCGGACAGGTTAATTCACCCCTCCACTTT